These 8 T cell receptor beta chains originate from one sample sequenced in a study of blood T cell repertoires in COVID-19. Assay: immunoSEQ multiplex PCR; the TCRdb copy retains only in-frame clones and omits some. The table has tens of thousands of clones, over 75% seen once; the top ten hold around an eighth. Sequencing was carried out using peripheral blood. The origin of the receptors is a human donor in a cohort sampled during active COVID-19. The donor label of this sample is uncertain.

V usage is TRBV19 and J usage is TRBJ1-1, with D maybe TRBD1 (5 bases). V dropped 1 base and J dropped 11 bases, with 11 bases sitting between them. Germline V gives CDR1 LNHDA, CDR2 SQIVND (reference sequence). This CDR3 has 12 amino acids. This chain's CDR3 is CASSIGAGSAFF. The DNA of the CDR3 is TGTGCCAGTAGTATAGGCGCAGGGTCGGCTTTCTTT.

The genes are TRBV6-5 and TRBJ2-7, with D tentatively TRBD1 (6 bases). V gave up 5 bases and J gave up 7 bases, with 15 bases separating them. From germline, CDR1 is MNHEY and CDR2 SVGAGI. The CDR3 totals 13 residues. The CDR3 loop is CASSKGVNWEQYF. The CDR3 nucleotides are TGTGCCAGCAGTAAGGGGGTTAATTGGGAGCAGTACTTC.

The chain has TRBV5-4 and TRBJ2-2; perhaps TRBD2 as D (6 bases). Per germline, CDR1 SGHNT and CDR2 YYREEE (reference sequence). V lost 5 bases to trimming and J lost 3 bases, with 11 bases between them. The CDR3 sequence is 14 residues long. The CDR3 reads CASSPGSDTGELFF. The CDR3 nucleotides read TGTGCCAGCAGTCCCGGGAGCGACACCGGGGAGCTGTTTTTT.

V and J are TRBV4-3 and TRBJ2-1, with 13 bases fitting TRBD2. Germline lookup yields CDR1 LGHNA and CDR2 YSLEER. With V trimmed by 3 bases and J by 0 bases, 8 bases remained unmatched. This CDR3 contains 19 residues. The CDR3 reads CASSHRLAGGPSSYNEQFF. The DNA for the CDR3 is TGCGCCAGCAGCCACCGACTAGCGGGGGGCCCAAGCTCCTACAATGAGCAGTTCTTC.

The rearrangement links TRBV6-6 to TRBJ1-2; possible D gene TRBD1, 5 bases. Deletions cut 4 bases from V and 3 bases from J, with 9 bases between. The CDR3 has 13 residues. Germline CDR1 is MNHNY and CDR2 is SVGAGI (reference sequence). The CDR3 DNA reads TGTGCCAGCAGTTCCGGGGGTTACTATGGCTACACCTTC. It codes for CASSSGGYYGYTF.

This clone was counted only a few times. This chain joins TRBV6-1 and TRBJ2-7; 11 nucleotides line up with TRBD1. J lost 2 bases, V lost 2 bases, and 2 bases had no gene match. This CDR3 spans 15 amino acids. Germline values: CDR1 MNHNS, CDR2 SASEGT. The CDR3 DNA reads TGTGCCAGCAGTGAATGGACAGGGGGCCCCTACGAGCAGTACTTC. Translated: CASSEWTGGPYEQYF.

The genes are TRBV30 and TRBJ1-6; D is ambiguous. CDR3 length: 16 amino acids. Trimming left V 1 base short and J 0 bases short, with 10 bases between. Germline-derived CDR1 and CDR2 are GTSNPN and SVGIG (reference sequence). The CDR3 DNA reads as TGTGCCTGGAGTGACACAAGAAGCTCCTATAATTCACCCCTCCACTTT. Its translation: CAWSDTRSSYNSPLHF.

The chain uses TRBV7-2 and TRBJ1-4; D is ambiguous. In germline, CDR1 is SGHTA, CDR2 FQGNSA. V gave up 8 bases and J gave up 9 bases, with 19 bases separating them. The CDR3 runs to 14 residues. In DNA, the CDR3 is TGTGCCAGCCGCGAGGCGGCAGCAAGCCAAAAACTGTTTTTT. Translating gives CASREAAASQKLFF.